Listed below are T cell receptor beta chains from one sample, sequenced in a study of cytomegalovirus exposure and HLA in healthy donors. TCRdb keeps only in-frame clones here, not all; method: immunoSEQ multiplex PCR. The data contain over 150,000 clones, roughly 76% of them singletons. The material sequenced was PBMCs. These receptors all stem from a woman between 45 and 65 years old in good health and CMV-seronegative. CDR3s include the opening cysteine and the closing phenylalanine or tryptophan. D genes are given only for firm matches. Some rows mark clone size as missing; the rest say once, few, many or name a class of expanded clone.

v_call	d_call	clone_size	j_call	cdr3_aa	cdr3_nt
TRBV5-4	TRBD1	-	TRBJ1-1	CASSLPWHEGAAENTEAFF	TGTGCCAGCAGCTTGCCCTGGCATGAGGGGGCGGCGGAGAACACTGAAGCTTTCTTT
TRBV5-5	-	few	TRBJ1-2	CASSLKPTDNNYGYTF	TGTGCCAGCAGCTTGAAGCCCACAGACAACAACTATGGCTACACCTTC
TRBV4-3	-	few	TRBJ1-2	CASSQDYRSGAYGYTF	TGCGCCAGCAGCCAAGATTATCGTTCAGGCGCCTATGGCTACACCTTC
TRBV7-6	-	-	TRBJ1-3	CASSPGVSGNTIYF	TGTGCCAGCAGCCCAGGGGTTTCGGGAAACACCATATATTTT
TRBV18	-	-	TRBJ1-2	CASSSQGSYGYTF	TGTGCCAGCTCCTCGCAGGGGAGTTATGGCTACACCTTC
TRBV7-2	-	few	TRBJ2-7	CASSLLGRAYEQYF	TGTGCCAGCAGCTTACTAGGCAGGGCCTACGAGCAGTACTTC
TRBV13	TRBD2	-	TRBJ2-1	CASSQVAGGAPNEQFF	TGTGCCAGCAGCCAGGTTGCCGGGGGGGCGCCTAATGAGCAGTTCTTC
TRBV15	TRBD1	-	TRBJ2-1	CATSKSGTGGYEQFF	TGTGCCACCAGCAAGTCCGGGACAGGGGGCTATGAGCAGTTCTTC
TRBV15	-	-	TRBJ2-7	CATAPRYSYEQYF	TGTGCCACCGCCCCCAGGTACTCCTACGAGCAGTACTTC
TRBV4-3	-	-	TRBJ2-2	CASSQDNGLGELFF	TGCGCCAGCAGCCAAGATAACGGACTCGGGGAGCTGTTTTTT
TRBV9	TRBD1	-	TRBJ1-2	CASSLSVSRPGQGDYGYTF	TGTGCCAGCAGCCTATCGGTCTCACGACCGGGACAGGGGGATTATGGCTACACCTTC
TRBV19	-	-	TRBJ1-6	CASQRQAWSSPLHF	TGTGCCAGTCAGAGACAGGCATGGAGTTCACCCCTCCACTTT
TRBV15	-	once	TRBJ2-1	CATARGSSYNEQFF	TGTGCCACCGCCCGGGGGAGCTCCTACAATGAGCAGTTCTTC
TRBV6-5	TRBD1	few	TRBJ1-1	CASRSRTGGGEAFF	TGTGCCAGCAGGTCCAGGACAGGGGGCGGTGAAGCTTTCTTT
TRBV13	TRBD2	-	TRBJ2-1	CASSVVRGGRDEQFF	TGTGCCAGCAGCGTCGTGCGGGGGGGCCGGGATGAGCAGTTCTTC
TRBV7-2	-	-	TRBJ1-5	CASSQDSSNQPQHF	TGTGCCAGCAGCCAGGACAGTAGCAATCAGCCCCAGCATTTT
TRBV9	-	few	TRBJ1-2	CASSVGQSRGYGYTF	TGTGCCAGCAGCGTGGGACAATCTAGGGGCTATGGCTACACCTTC
TRBV18	-	-	TRBJ1-2	CASSPNSENYGYTF	TGTGCCAGCTCACCAAATTCCGAGAACTATGGCTACACCTTC
TRBV5-4	-	few	TRBJ1-2	CASSLKAGDSYGYTF	TGTGCCAGCAGCTTGAAAGCAGGGGATAGCTATGGCTACACCTTC
TRBV18	TRBD1	-	TRBJ1-6	CASKQGGDSPLHF	TGTGCCAGCAAACAGGGGGGAGATTCACCCCTCCACTTT
TRBV6-5	TRBD2	-	TRBJ2-3	CASSYGRGGRDTQYF	TGTGCCAGCAGTTACGGGCGGGGGGGCAGAGATACGCAGTATTTT
TRBV5-6	-	few	TRBJ1-4	CASSLVATNEKLFF	TGTGCCAGCAGTCTAGTGGCAACTAATGAAAAACTGTTTTTT
TRBV19	-	-	TRBJ2-5	CASNLAGVKYF	TGTGCCAGTAACTTGGCCGGGGTGAAGTACTTC
TRBV6-5	TRBD2	-	TRBJ2-1	CASSRLAGGNNEQFF	TGTGCCAGCAGCAGACTAGCGGGAGGCAACAATGAGCAGTTCTTC
TRBV28	TRBD1	-	TRBJ1-2	CASNRAGTGGYGYTF	TGTGCCAGCAACCGAGCCGGGACAGGGGGCTATGGCTACACCTTC
TRBV28	TRBD1	-	TRBJ1-1	CASTTVGQGRTEAFF	TGTGCCAGCACCACAGTCGGACAGGGGAGGACTGAAGCTTTCTTT
TRBV5-4	TRBD2	-	TRBJ2-3	CASSSATSGFTDTQYF	TGTGCCAGCAGCTCCGCGACTAGCGGGTTCACAGATACGCAGTATTTT
TRBV5-1	TRBD2	-	TRBJ2-1	CASSLGGGGAYNNEQFF	TGCGCCAGCAGCTTGGGGGGCGGGGGGGCCTATAACAATGAGCAGTTCTTC
TRBV7-2	TRBD1	-	TRBJ1-2	CASSLNRGPGYGYTF	TGTGCCAGCAGCTTAAACAGGGGGCCGGGCTATGGCTACACCTTC
TRBV21-1	-	few	TRBJ1-1	CASSNIYEYCTEAFF	TGTGCCAGCAGCAACATCTATGAATATTGCACTGAAGCTTTCTTT
TRBV4-3	-	-	TRBJ2-1	CASSPLENPCVNEQFF	TGCGCCAGCAGCCCTCTCGAGAACCCGTGCGTCAATGAGCAGTTCTTC
TRBV7-9	-	-	TRBJ1-2	CSSSLSFTQAGIDGYTF	TGTTCCAGCAGCTTATCGTTCACCCAGGCCGGGATCGATGGCTACACCTTC
TRBV29-1	-	few	TRBJ1-1	CSIEDSTEAFF	TGCAGCATTGAGGACAGCACTGAAGCTTTCTTT
TRBV28	-	-	TRBJ2-7	CASSLLQGYYEQYF	TGTGCCAGCAGTCTATTACAGGGTTACTACGAGCAGTACTTC
TRBV25-1	-	once	TRBJ2-3	CASSEYSARTQYF	TGTGCCAGCAGTGAATACTCGGCGAGGACGCAGTATTTT
TRBV11-3	-	-	TRBJ2-1	CASSHDKNNEQFF	TGTGCCAGCAGCCATGACAAAAACAATGAGCAGTTCTTC
TRBV6-5	-	-	TRBJ1-4	CASSPREDEKLFF	TGTGCCAGCAGTCCCAGGGAAGATGAAAAACTGTTTTTT
TRBV2	-	-	TRBJ2-3	CASSKGLNMDTQYF	TGTGCCAGCAGCAAGGGACTTAACATGGATACGCAGTATTTT
TRBV4-3	-	many	TRBJ1-2	CASSQDRRGGYGYTF	TGCGCCAGCAGCCAAGACAGGAGGGGGGGGTATGGCTACACCTTC